Following are 29 T cell receptor beta chains from one sample sequenced in a study of identical twins. A single record per CDR3 protein comes from TCRdb applying MiXCR to the 5' RACE reads. The data hold some 210,000 distinct CDR3 sequences, with 15% observed a single time. This same sample was also taken into another study, of T cells expressing NK-cell markers.

Sequencing was done on a sample of CD8+ T cells sorted from blood. The receptors originated from a woman aged 18-29 years in good health.

The chain links TRBV7-8 to TRBJ2-7; possibly TRBD2 for D (6 bases). CDR3 size: 14 residues. Germline V gene sequence: CDR1 SGHVS, CDR2 FQNEAQ. Trimming took off 3 bases at V and 4 bases at J, with 13 bases between the two ends. The CDR3 DNA reads as TGTGCCAGCAGCTTGGAATACGGGAGATACGAGCAGTACTTC. Its protein is CASSLEYGRYEQYF.

This clonotype was recorded a few times. The chain has TRBV12-3 or TRBV12-4 and TRBJ2-1; the D is unclear. Trimming removed 1 base from V and 4 bases from J, with 11 bases in between. The length of the CDR3 is 15 residues. CDR3 protein: CASSLGPPFYNEQFF. CDR3 coding DNA: TGTGCCAGCAGTTTAGGTCCCCCCTTTTACAATGAGCAGTTCTTC.

A few counts support this clonotype. The rearrangement uses TRBV6-2 or TRBV6-3 and TRBJ1-1; a possible D gene is TRBD1 (5 bases). Trimming shortened V by 5 bases and J by 6 bases, and 16 bases separated the two germline ends. Germline CDR1 reads MNHEY; CDR2 reads SVGEGT. The CDR3 has 14 amino acids. The CDR3 loop reads CASSTLERGSEAFF. The CDR3 DNA is TGTGCCAGCAGTACCTTGGAGAGGGGTTCTGAAGCTTTCTTT.

There are a few counts of this clonotype. The V call is TRBV7-9, the J call TRBJ2-3; the match to TRBD1 covers 10 bases. This CDR3 region has 16 residues. Germline V CDR1 and CDR2: SEHNR, FQNEAQ (reference sequence). Unmatched junction bases numbered 7, after V lost 5 bases and J lost 2 bases. The CDR3 bases are TGTGCCAGCAGCAAACCGGGACAGGGGTACACAGATACGCAGTATTTT. It yields the protein CASSKPGQGYTDTQYF.

This clonotype occurred a few times. The rearrangement links TRBV12-3 or TRBV12-4 to TRBJ2-1; maybe TRBD2 (5 bases). Trimming took 6 bases from V and 6 from J, leaving 12 bases between them. The CDR3 runs 13 residues. For the CDR3, the DNA is TGTGCCAGCAGCGCTGGGGAGAGCAATGAGCAGTTCTTC. This codes for CASSAGESNEQFF.

This clonotype has just a few counts. The chain carries TRBV7-9 and TRBJ2-1, with D possibly being TRBD1 or TRBD2 (5 bases each). The CDR3 extends over 11 amino acids. The V gene lost 6 bases and the J gene lost 6 bases, with 6 bases spanning the gap. CDR1 is SEHNR, CDR2 FQNEAQ, per germline (reference sequence). CDR3 residues: CASRGRNEQFF. DNA of the CDR3: TGTGCCAGCAGGGGACGCAATGAGCAGTTCTTC.

This chain links TRBV5-6 with TRBJ1-1, with 8 bases that match TRBD1. With V trimmed by 5 bases and J by 4 bases, 4 bases remained unmatched. Germline V gives CDR1 SGHDT, CDR2 YYEEEE. The CDR3 has 13 residues. The CDR3 DNA sequence: TGTGCCAGCAGAGGACAGGGACTCACTGAAGCTTTCTTT. Protein sequence: CASRGQGLTEAFF.

This clonotype appeared many times. J is TRBJ2-5 and V is TRBV12-3 or TRBV12-4, with 7 bases aligning to TRBD1. This CDR3 has 13 amino acids. V lost 4 bases to trimming and J lost 3 bases; unmatched junction nucleotides: 2. For the CDR3, the DNA is TGTGCCAGCAGTTCTCAGGGGGAAGAGACCCAGTACTTC. Its protein product is CASSSQGEETQYF.

This rearrangement joins TRBV2 to TRBJ2-1; TRBD2 aligns across 10 bases. Per the germline V gene, CDR1 is SNHLY and CDR2 is FYNNEI. V shed 3 bases, J shed 2 bases, and the junction held 4 bases outside the gene matches. This CDR3 is built from 16 residues. The DNA for the CDR3 is TGTGCCAGCAGTGATTCAGCGGGAGGGGCCTACAATGAGCAGTTCTTC. Protein product: CASSDSAGGAYNEQFF.

This clonotype was detected a few times. This rearrangement joins TRBV12-3 or TRBV12-4 to TRBJ1-1; the D is unclear. Trimming removed 2 bases at V and 4 bases at J, with 8 bases between. The CDR3 totals 13 residues. The CDR3: CASSLFGSTEAFF. CDR3 sequence (DNA): TGTGCCAGCAGTTTATTTGGATCCACTGAAGCTTTCTTT.

This clonotype was observed a few times. The chain recombines TRBV29-1 with TRBJ2-1; TRBD2 aligns across 16 bases. This CDR3 is 15 amino acids long. The junction had 7 bases not matched to a gene; V was cut back by 7 bases and J by 7 bases. Germline CDR1 and CDR2: SQVTM and ANQGSEA. The CDR3 sequence: CSAPGLAGGENEQFF. CDR3 nucleotide sequence: TGCAGCGCCCCGGGACTAGCGGGAGGGGAGAATGAGCAGTTCTTC.

This clonotype was observed many times. This sequence joins TRBV10-1 and TRBJ2-7, with TRBD1 identical over 11 bases. J gave up 3 bases and V 2 bases, and 0 bases lay outside the gene matches. CDR1 and CDR2 from the germline V gene are WNHNN and SYGVQD (reference sequence). CDR3 length: 14 residues. The CDR3 DNA follows: TGCGCCAGCAGTGAGGGGACAGGGGGCTACGAGCAGTACTTC. Its translation is CASSEGTGGYEQYF.

In regard to this clonotype: The conserved phenylalanine or tryptophan is not found at the CDR3 terminus, so this likely reflects a read error. V usage is TRBV20-1 and J usage is TRBJ1-2, with 8 bases fitting TRBD1. Germline CDR1 reads DFQATT; CDR2 reads SNEGSKA (reference sequence). V was clipped by 1 base and J by 8 bases; unmatched bases: 9. The CDR3 extends over 14 amino acids. CDR3: CSARADGTGLGYTY. The CDR3 nucleotides read TGCAGTGCTAGAGCTGACGGGACAGGATTGGGCTACACCTAC.

There are a few counts of this clonotype. The V and J genes are TRBV20-1 and TRBJ2-7; D is perhaps TRBD1 or TRBD2 (5 bases each). CDR1 and CDR2 from the germline V gene are DFQATT and SNEGSKA (reference sequence). This CDR3 is built from 13 residues. V gave up 5 bases and J gave up 0 bases, with 11 bases separating them. The CDR3 sequence is CSAGDGYSYEQYF. Here the CDR3 DNA reads TGCAGTGCTGGGGACGGGTACTCCTACGAGCAGTACTTC.

This rearrangement joins TRBV12-3 or TRBV12-4 to TRBJ2-7; the match to TRBD1 covers 10 bases. The V segment lost 4 bases and the J segment 5 bases; nucleotides outside the gene matches: 2. The CDR3 contains 13 residues. The CDR3 sequence: CASSWDRGNEQYF. CDR3 nucleotide sequence: TGTGCCAGCAGTTGGGACAGGGGAAACGAGCAGTACTTC.

The J gene is TRBJ1-2, the V gene TRBV29-1, with D perhaps matching TRBD1 (5 bases). V lost 0 bases to trimming and J lost 8 bases, with 13 bases between them. The CDR3 has 13 residues. Germline CDR1 reads SQVTM; CDR2 reads ANQGSEA. CDR3 bases: TGCAGCGTTGAAGATCATCGCGGGGACGGCTACACCTTC. Translation gives CSVEDHRGDGYTF.

This clonotype came up a few times. The chain is built from TRBV15 and TRBJ1-2; 7 positions agree with TRBD1. Germline CDR1 LNHNV, CDR2 YYDKDF (reference sequence). This CDR3 is 16 amino acids long. Losses at the gene ends were 0 bases for V and 1 base for J; bases not matched to a gene: 5. The CDR3 spells CATSRDLSGGNYGYTF. In DNA, the CDR3 is TGTGCCACCAGCAGAGATTTGTCAGGGGGTAACTATGGCTACACCTTC.

This clonotype was counted only a few times. The V gene is TRBV7-2, the J gene TRBJ2-7; D unclear. Germline CDR1 reads SGHTA; CDR2 reads FQGNSA. V lost 4 bases and J 3 bases, leaving 4 bases between the germline ends. The CDR3 spans 11 residues. The CDR3 coding sequence is TGTGCCAGCAGCTGGAACTACGAGCAGTACTTC. It translates to CASSWNYEQYF.

A few counts support this clonotype. For the CDR3, the DNA is TGCGCCAGCAGCGGGGGGATGACAGGATCTAACTATGGCTACACCTTC. This sequence encodes CASSGGMTGSNYGYTF. The chain employs TRBV5-1 and TRBJ1-2, with D perhaps TRBD1 (6 bases). CDR3 length: 16 amino acids. CDR1 is SGHRS, CDR2 YFSETQ, per germline. The V end was cut by 4 bases, the J end by 0 bases, with 16 bases between.

The chain recombines TRBV10-1 with TRBJ2-1, with 9 bases aligning to TRBD1. The CDR3 has 14 residues. The junction had 9 bases not matched to a gene; V was cut back by 10 bases and J by 5 bases. The germline gives CDR1 WNHNN, CDR2 SYGVQD (reference sequence). In nucleotides, the CDR3 is TGCGCCAACAAACATTGGACAGGGGACAATGAGCAGTTCTTC. Its translation: CANKHWTGDNEQFF.

This clonotype was observed a few times. The V and J genes are TRBV14 and TRBJ2-3, with D uncertain. The CDR3 sequence is 13 residues long. V lost 0 bases to trimming and J lost 4 bases, with 5 bases between them. Germline V gives CDR1 SGHDN, CDR2 FVKESK. The CDR3 DNA follows: TGTGCCAGCAGCCAAGATTTTTCAGATACGCAGTATTTT. It codes for CASSQDFSDTQYF.

This clonotype was counted only a few times. The chain combines TRBV13 with TRBJ2-4; possible D gene TRBD2, 6 bases. CDR3 length: 14 amino acids. V lost 4 bases and J lost 4, with 11 bases in between. The V gene's germline CDR1 is PRHDT and CDR2 FYEKMQ (reference sequence). CDR3 coding DNA: TGTGCCAGCAGCTCCTCGGGACTTAAAAACATTCAGTACTTC. It encodes CASSSSGLKNIQYF. The variable domain in full, completed from reference TRBV13 and TRBJ2-4, reads AAGVIQSPRHLIKEKRETATLKCYPIPRHDTVYWYQQGPGQDPQFLISFYEKMQSDKGSIPDRFSAQQFSDYHSELNMSSLELGDSALYFCASSSSGLKNIQYFGAGTRLSVL.

The rearrangement links TRBV29-1 to TRBJ1-2; possibly TRBD1 for D (6 bases). Trimming shortened V by 3 bases and J by 2 bases, and 13 bases separated the two germline ends. The CDR3 contains 14 residues. CDR1 SQVTM and CDR2 ANQGSEA come from the germline V gene. The CDR3 protein is CSVEEDRMNYGYTF. Here the CDR3 DNA reads TGCAGCGTTGAGGAAGACAGGATGAACTATGGCTACACCTTC. The full variable domain, its missing parts supplied by reference TRBV29-1 and TRBJ1-2, is SAVISQKPSRDICQRGTSLTIQCQVDSQVTMMFWYRQQPGQSLTLIATANQGSEATYESGFVIDKFPISRPNLTFSTLTVSNMSPEDSSIYLCSVEEDRMNYGYTFGSGTRLTVV.

This clonotype has more than one count but fewer than ten. V is TRBV20-1 and J is TRBJ2-1, with D perhaps matching TRBD2 (6 bases). The V gene lost 6 bases and the J gene lost 0 bases, with 15 bases spanning the gap. The V gene's germline CDR1 is DFQATT and CDR2 SNEGSKA (reference sequence). The CDR3 length is 15 residues. The DNA of the CDR3 is TGCAGTGCCCTGGAACGGGGGAGCTCCTACAATGAGCAGTTCTTC. This gives the protein CSALERGSSYNEQFF.

V is TRBV5-1 and J is TRBJ2-7; TRBD2 matches at 8 bases. V gave up 2 bases and J gave up 8 bases; unmatched junction bases: 3. CDR3 size: 12 residues. Germline values: CDR1 SGHRS, CDR2 YFSETQ. CDR3 bases: TGCGCCAGCAGCTTCGGGGGGGAGAAGCAGTACTTC. It is translated as CASSFGGEKQYF.

The rearrangement uses TRBV11-2 and TRBJ2-3, with 16 bases that match TRBD2. The V gene end was trimmed by 4 bases and the J gene end by 5 bases; junction bases not matched to a gene: 9. CDR3 length: 18 amino acids. Germline V gene sequence: CDR1 SGHAT, CDR2 FQNNGV. CDR3 nucleotide sequence: TGTGCCAGCAGCTGGGGACTAGCGGGAGGGCGAGGTATAGATACGCAGTATTTT. Its protein is CASSWGLAGGRGIDTQYF.

The CDR3 loop reads CASNLLAGGWHEQFF. In DNA, the CDR3 is TGTGCCAGCAACCTACTAGCGGGAGGGTGGCATGAGCAGTTCTTC. The chain combines TRBV6-1 with TRBJ2-1, with 13 bases fitting TRBD2. V shed 7 bases, J shed 8 bases, and the junction held 8 bases outside the gene matches. Germline V gene lookup returns CDR1 MNHNS and CDR2 SASEGT. The CDR3 runs 15 residues.

The table lists this clonotype with a few counts. The CDR3 is CSATPANIQYF. The CDR3 DNA follows: TGCAGTGCCACCCCGGCAAACATTCAGTACTTC. This sequence joins TRBV20-1 and TRBJ2-4; D ambiguous. CDR3 length equals 11 residues. Germline lookup yields CDR1 DFQATT and CDR2 SNEGSKA (reference sequence). Trimming left V 6 bases short and J 6 bases short, with 9 bases between.

This clonotype was detected ten times or more. The chain has TRBV12-3 or TRBV12-4 and TRBJ2-1, with TRBD2 identical over 10 bases. J lost 12 bases, V lost 4 bases, and 15 bases had no gene match. This CDR3 contains 16 residues. The CDR3 sequence: CASSSITSLAGVGQFF. CDR3 bases: TGTGCCAGCAGTTCCATCACCTCTCTAGCGGGAGTCGGGCAGTTCTTC.